The present T cell receptor (beta chain) was sequenced within a study of Tregs in tolerant kidney transplant recipients. As for the study in general: After 6 days with irradiated graft donor PBMCs, CFSE-labeled recipient PBMCs were FACS-sorted. Study-wide points: Tregs expanded with activated donor B cells seemed most donor-specific.

Sequencing was performed with immunoSEQ multiplex PCR; in TCRdb, only in-frame clones are kept and a portion is missing. The table lists about 8,600 clones, 45% to 55% of them singletons. The V and J ends lost 4 bases and 7 bases, in that order; junction bases with no gene match: 11. The CDR3 consists of 15 residues. In germline, CDR1 is KGHSH, CDR2 LQKENI. In regard to this clone: Its antigen is not identified.

The TCR originated in a human donor in good health. The chain employs TRBV18 and TRBJ1-2; 8 bases agree with TRBD1. What was sequenced was CD4+ T cells from blood cultured with allogeneic cells. The CDR3 DNA follows: TGTGCCAGCTCACTCTCGACCGGGACAGGCTTTGGCTACACCTTC. This encodes CASSLSTGTGFGYTF.